This T cell receptor beta chain was sequenced for a study of blood T cell repertoires in COVID-19. In the study overall: Collection of acute and convalescent COVID-19 samples took place in the United States, Italy and Spain.

The length of the CDR3 is 16 residues. Germline V gene lookup returns CDR1 LNHNV and CDR2 YYDKDF (reference sequence). Trimming left V 1 base short and J 2 bases short, with 14 bases between. In Cohort 3, a recovered donor had either two negative PCRs, clearance, or symptom resolution. The data were produced by immunoSEQ multiplex PCR, yet TCRdb's version contains in-frame clones alone and is incomplete. The sample lists around 500,000 clones; 75% to 90% were seen once. Sample: PBMCs or T cells enriched from blood (not recorded which). The receptor comes from a woman in her fifties or sixties who had recovered from COVID-19. The gene calls are TRBV15 and TRBJ1-2, with a tentative D call TRBD1 (5 bases). The DNA for the CDR3 is TGTGCCACCAGCAGAGGGGGGGAGGGGCGAAACTATGGCTACACCTTC. Its protein is CATSRGGEGRNYGYTF.